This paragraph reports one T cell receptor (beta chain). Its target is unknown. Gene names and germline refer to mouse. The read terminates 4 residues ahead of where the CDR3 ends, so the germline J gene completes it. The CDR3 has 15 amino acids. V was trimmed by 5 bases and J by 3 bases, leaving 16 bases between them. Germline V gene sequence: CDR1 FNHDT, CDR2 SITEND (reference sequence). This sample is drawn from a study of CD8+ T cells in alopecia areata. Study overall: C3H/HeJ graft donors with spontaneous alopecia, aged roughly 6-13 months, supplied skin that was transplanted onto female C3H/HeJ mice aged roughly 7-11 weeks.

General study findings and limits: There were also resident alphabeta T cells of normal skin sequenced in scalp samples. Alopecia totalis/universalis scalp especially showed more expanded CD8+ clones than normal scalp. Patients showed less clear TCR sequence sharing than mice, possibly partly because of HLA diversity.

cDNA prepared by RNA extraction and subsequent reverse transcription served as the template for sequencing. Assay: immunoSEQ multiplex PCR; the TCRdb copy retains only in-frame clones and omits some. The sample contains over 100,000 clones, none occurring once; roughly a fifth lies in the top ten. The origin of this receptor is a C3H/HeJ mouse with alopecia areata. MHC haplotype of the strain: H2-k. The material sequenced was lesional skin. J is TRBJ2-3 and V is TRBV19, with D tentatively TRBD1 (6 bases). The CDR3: CASSYDRTGAETLYF. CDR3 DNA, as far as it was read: TGTGCCAGCAGCTACGACAGGACGGGAGCAGAA.